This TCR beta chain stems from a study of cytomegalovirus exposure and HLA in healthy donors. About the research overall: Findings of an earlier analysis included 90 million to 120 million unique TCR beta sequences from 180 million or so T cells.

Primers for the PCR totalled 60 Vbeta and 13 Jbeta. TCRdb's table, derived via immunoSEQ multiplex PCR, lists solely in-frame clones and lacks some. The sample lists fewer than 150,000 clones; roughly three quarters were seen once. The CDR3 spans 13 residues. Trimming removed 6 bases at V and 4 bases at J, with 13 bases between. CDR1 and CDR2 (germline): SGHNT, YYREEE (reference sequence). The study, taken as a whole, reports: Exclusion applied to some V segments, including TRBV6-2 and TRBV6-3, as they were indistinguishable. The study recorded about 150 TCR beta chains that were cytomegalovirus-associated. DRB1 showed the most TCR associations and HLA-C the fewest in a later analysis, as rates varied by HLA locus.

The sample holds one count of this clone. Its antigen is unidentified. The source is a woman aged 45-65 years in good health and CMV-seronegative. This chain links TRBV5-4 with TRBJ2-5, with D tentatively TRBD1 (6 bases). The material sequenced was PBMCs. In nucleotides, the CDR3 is TGTGCCAGCACCTTACAGGGTTCAGAGACCCAGTACTTC. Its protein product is CASTLQGSETQYF.